Below, one TCR beta chain is given with its context. Its recognized antigen is unknown. No per-base quality is available; no much larger clone lies one base away. The data derive from a study of T-cell memory formation after mild COVID-19 (TCRdb year 2021). With regard to the full study: TCR sequence clusters from the two donors were found to be largely donor specific. Longitudinal TCRalpha and TCRbeta repertoire sequencing tracked T-cell clones expanding and contracting after mild COVID-19 in a couple of donors. The cohort comprised two young, previously healthy adult volunteers, one female and one male.

Data came from an Illumina NovaSeq 6000. Using 5'RACE with constant-segment primers, TCRalpha and TCRbeta cDNA libraries were constructed, with sample barcodes and unique molecular identifiers added in the process. RNA was extracted from every sample with Trizol reagent. Libraries were amplified in two PCR steps, with a second sample barcode and Illumina TruSeq adapters added in the second step. Libraries were sequenced on an Illumina NovaSeq with 2 x 150 bp paired-end reads. Regarding the original processing steps: The reads were demultiplexed and collapsed into UMI-guided consensus sequences using migec v1.2.7. Using mixcr v2.1.11, UMI consensuses were aligned to TRA and TRB V and J templates and then assembled into clonotypes. Expanded or contracted clonotypes were those called significant by both edgeR and NoisET, with noise models trained on biological replicates. edgeR calls used a false discovery rate-adjusted p below 0.01 and a log2 fold-change threshold of 1. As an exploratory analysis of dynamics, max-normalized trajectories of the 1000 most abundant clonotypes were examined with PCA combined with hierarchical clustering. Separately sequenced CD4+ and CD8+ repertoires were used to assign a CD4 or CD8 phenotype to each responding clone. TCRdb ran its own pipeline on the public reads, namely fastp trimming at Q25 and MiXCR clone calling, and kept in-frame beta chains. Records with the same CDR3 protein are collapsed into one entry carrying the most frequent genes and DNA. The V and J calls reflect TCRdb's pipeline rather than the authors' work. For this sample there are a few hundred thousand distinct CDR3 sequences; more than 25% appear just once. The ten largest clones take up approximately 10% of the sample.

Study-level results and caveats: Clones contracting from day 15 to 85 had balanced CD4/CD8 phenotypes, while a second wave expanding from day 15 to 37 was biased towards CD4+. The study included only a couple of mild cases, and larger cohorts that include severe cases with pre-infection samples were judged to be necessary. Some responding clones were detected in pre-infection memory, suggesting pre-existing cross-reactive memory T cells joined the SARS-CoV-2 response. Contracting CD4+ clones were found mainly in CM and EM memory subsets, while CD8+ clones were enriched in EMRA. The second-wave clones that peaked on day 37 were not confirmed to be SARS-CoV-2 specific.

Including the terminal cysteine and phenylalanine, the CDR3 comprises 16 residues. The DNA shown is the 48-base CDR3, in frame from base 1. In the germline V gene, CDR1 corresponds to SNHLY and CDR2 to FYNNEI. V is pruned by 6 bases and J by 2 bases, leaving 8 bases of the junction without a gene match. Ficoll-Paque density gradient centrifugation was used to isolate PBMCs. This clonotype originated in an adult woman who had mild COVID-19 (a few samples of this study predate the infection). The sample titles of this study are shuffled in the database, so cell type and time point are left out; the donor was told from shared clones. The sequenced material came from PBMCs or a T cell subset sorted from them (not recorded which). The chain is assembled from TRBV2 and TRBJ2-3; TRBD2 matches 10 bases in the middle. In nucleotides, the sequence is TGTGCCAGCAGGGGGCTAGCGGGAGCGCTCACAGATACGCAGTATTTT. This codes for CASRGLAGALTDTQYF.